The clone carrying this T cell receptor beta chain showed up just once. Its antigen is still unknown. The sample is drawn from a study of cytomegalovirus exposure and HLA in healthy donors. Points from the study as a whole: Reportedly, TCR beta sequences accurately predicted HLA-A and HLA-B alleles in most subjects. Cytomegalovirus status, reportedly, was diagnosed with high specificity and sensitivity by the classifier. The majority of TCR sequences were rare, yet some public TCRs appeared in many donors. TRBV6-2, TRBV6-3 and some other V segments were unresolvable in 87-base-pair reads.

PCR amplification relied on 60 Vbeta primers (plus 13 Jbeta primers). Clones were read by immunoSEQ multiplex PCR, and TCRdb kept only the in-frame ones, dropping some. The sample lists approximately 170,000 clones, about 85% occurring once. Unmatched junction bases numbered 7, after V lost 4 bases and J lost 3 bases. From germline, CDR1 is SGHRS and CDR2 YFSETQ. This CDR3 has 16 amino acids. The sample comprised PBMCs. This chain uses TRBV5-1 with TRBJ2-2; 9 positions match TRBD1. The TCR originated in a boy between 2 and 10 years old in good health and CMV-seronegative. The DNA of the CDR3 is TGCGCCAGCAGCGCCCGACAGGGGGGGGACACCGGGGAGCTGTTTTTT. This translates into CASSARQGGDTGELFF.